A single sample gave rise to the 32 T cell receptor beta chains below, sequenced in a study of T-cell reconstitution after alpha-beta-depleted transplantation in children. Unique molecular identifiers tagged the TCRbeta library. TCRdb ran MiXCR on the PCR reads and lists one entry per CDR3 protein. Of 250,000 to 300,000 distinct CDR3 sequences listed, around 10% were seen once; the top ten hold about 20%. The source was peripheral blood, collected 180 days after TCRalphabeta/CD19-depleted stem cell transplant. The receptors were sampled from a male patient between 2 and 15 years old who had a stem cell transplant for chronic granulomatous disease, so the T cells may come from the graft donor.

This clonotype was counted a few times. The CDR3 sequence is CASSQEGAGGELFF. The CDR3 DNA is TGCGCCAGCAGCCAAGAAGGGGCCGGGGGGGAGCTGTTTTTT. This chain links TRBV4-3 with TRBJ2-2; perhaps TRBD1 as D (5 bases). Germline V lookup: CDR1 LGHNA, CDR2 YSLEER. This CDR3 contains 14 residues. The V gene lost 0 bases and the J gene lost 8 bases, with 10 bases spanning the gap.

This clonotype was detected ten times or more. The rearrangement links TRBV20-1 to TRBJ1-1; TRBD1 is a possible D gene (6 bases). There are 13 residues in the CDR3. Germline lookup yields CDR1 DFQATT and CDR2 SNEGSKA (reference sequence). Trimming shortened V by 1 base and J by 6 bases, and 12 bases separated the two germline ends. CDR3 in DNA: TGCAGTGCTAGAGCCTTGGGGGGGCCTGAAGCTTTCTTT. Translating gives CSARALGGPEAFF.

This clonotype appeared many times. This chain links TRBV7-8 with TRBJ2-4; 7 bases align to TRBD2. This CDR3 spans 18 amino acids. V trimming: 1 base; J trimming: 4 bases; junction bases outside the gene matches: 13. Germline V CDR1 and CDR2: SGHVS, FQNEAQ. The CDR3 here is CASSLGRWTREPKNIQYF. Written as DNA, the CDR3 is TGTGCCAGCAGCTTAGGGCGGTGGACTAGAGAACCTAAAAACATTCAGTACTTC.

The CDR3 loop is CASSKWTAPTNYGYTF. The CDR3 nucleotides are TGTGCCTCCTCCAAATGGACAGCGCCCACTAACTATGGCTACACCTTC. The rearrangement joins TRBV3-1 to TRBJ1-2, with D possibly TRBD1 on 6 matching bases. Germline CDR1 and CDR2: LGHDT and YNNKEL (reference sequence). Trimming stripped 11 bases from V and 0 bases from J, with 22 bases between. The CDR3 spans 16 residues.

This clonotype was seen repeatedly, ten times or more. The chain employs TRBV20-1 and TRBJ2-7; no reliable D call. Germline V gives CDR1 DFQATT, CDR2 SNEGSKA (reference sequence). This CDR3 comprises 14 residues. Between the trimmed V and J ends, which lost 6 bases and 0 bases, there was a span of 15 bases. The CDR3 nucleotides read TGCAGTGCCGCCCATGGTGGAAGCTCCTACGAGCAGTACTTC. As protein: CSAAHGGSSYEQYF.

There are many counts of this clonotype. The rearrangement links TRBV5-6 to TRBJ1-2; no firm D call. The germline V gene encodes CDR1 SGHDT and CDR2 YYEEEE. V lost 6 bases and J 6 bases, leaving 15 bases between the germline ends. The CDR3 has 13 residues. CDR3: CASNFWVDHGYTF. In DNA, the CDR3 is TGTGCCAGCAACTTTTGGGTGGACCATGGCTACACCTTC. Based on the CDR3 plus reference TRBV5-6 and TRBJ1-2, the full variable domain is DAGVTQSPTHLIKTRGQQVTLRCSPKSGHDTVSWYQQALGQGPQFIFQYYEEEERQRGNFPDRFSGHQFPNYSSELNVNALLLGDSALYLCASNFWVDHGYTFGSGTRLTVV.

This clonotype was seen at least ten times. V is TRBV28 and J is TRBJ2-7, with TRBD2 matching 16 bases. Germline CDR1 reads MDHEN; CDR2 reads SYDVKM. Unmatched junction bases numbered 9, after V lost 2 bases and J lost 2 bases. The CDR3 covers 19 residues. The CDR3 is CASSLGAGTSGRAPYEQYF. CDR3 in DNA: TGTGCCAGCAGTTTAGGGGCCGGGACTAGCGGGAGGGCTCCCTACGAGCAGTACTTC.

The CDR3 nucleotides are TGTGCCAGCAGCGTCGTCAGTGCTAACTATGGCTACACCTTC. The encoded protein is CASSVVSANYGYTF. The chain carries TRBV9 and TRBJ1-2; D unclear. The germline gives CDR1 SGDLS, CDR2 YYNGEE. The CDR3 covers 14 residues. V was cut by 2 bases and J by 0 bases, with 8 bases left in between.

This clonotype was detected ten times or more. This chain's CDR3 is CASSGWEVGGEEQYF. The CDR3 DNA reads TGTGCCAGCAGTGGATGGGAGGTCGGGGGGGAGGAGCAGTACTTC. V is TRBV12-3 or TRBV12-4 and J is TRBJ2-7; 8 bases match TRBD2. CDR3 length equals 15 residues. The junction had 13 bases not matched to a gene; V was cut back by 5 bases and J by 7 bases.

This clonotype was seen once. Mismatch with germline at one junction end may stem from a read error. V and J are TRBV2 and TRBJ1-4, with 9 nucleotides matching TRBD1. The CDR3 is made up of 13 amino acids. Germline V CDR1 and CDR2: SNHLY, FYNNEI. The CDR3 bases are TGTGCCAGCAGGGACAGGGGAAATGAAAAACTGTTATTT. Translated, it gives CASRDRGNEKLLF. The complete variable domain, with remaining parts taken from reference TRBV2 and TRBJ1-4, reads EPEVTQTPSHQVTQMGQEVILRCVPISNHLYFYWYRQILGQKVEFLVSFYNNEISEKSEIFDDQFSVERPDGSNFTLKIRSTKLEDSAMYFCASRDRGNEKLLFGSGTQLSVL.

This clonotype was found many times. As DNA, the CDR3 is TGCGCCAGCAGCCCCGGGATGGAGACCCAGTACTTC. Translated, it gives CASSPGMETQYF. The chain uses TRBV5-1 and TRBJ2-5; TRBD2 might be the D (5 bases). Trimming took off 4 bases at V and 5 bases at J, with 9 bases between the two ends. The CDR3 extends over 12 amino acids. The V gene's germline CDR1 is SGHRS and CDR2 YFSETQ.

The chain combines TRBV7-9 with TRBJ2-7; D possibly uses TRBD1 or TRBD2 (5 bases each). CDR3 length equals 14 residues. Trimming took off 4 bases at V and 1 base at J, with 11 bases between the two ends. CDR1 and CDR2 from the germline V gene are SEHNR and FQNEAQ (reference sequence). CDR3 in amino acids: CASSYKGSSYEQYF. The CDR3 DNA is TGTGCCAGCAGCTACAAGGGGAGTTCCTACGAGCAGTACTTC.

The sample holds many counts of this clonotype. The chain combines TRBV6-5 with TRBJ1-5, with D possibly TRBD1 on 5 matching bases. The germline V and J ends were trimmed by 6 bases and 3 bases, with 12 bases remaining between them. The germline V gene has CDR1 MNHEY and CDR2 SVGAGI. The CDR3 totals 14 residues. This chain's CDR3 is CASSPDSTNQPQHF. DNA of the CDR3: TGTGCCAGCAGCCCCGACAGTACCAATCAGCCCCAGCATTTT.

The table lists this clonotype with many counts. The chain has TRBV15 and TRBJ2-1, with a weak D call TRBD2 (5 bases). The CDR3 contains 15 residues. Trimming left V 2 bases short and J 6 bases short, with 14 bases between. CDR1 is LNHNV and CDR2 is YYDKDF in the germline V gene (reference sequence). This chain's CDR3 is CATSRTRSIGNEQFF. CDR3 nucleotide sequence: TGTGCCACCAGCAGAACTAGAAGTATTGGCAATGAGCAGTTCTTC.

This clonotype was found many times. The V gene is TRBV20-1, the J gene TRBJ2-7; D is perhaps TRBD2 (6 bases). Trimming left V 1 base short and J 2 bases short, with 12 bases between. CDR1 is DFQATT and CDR2 is SNEGSKA in the germline V gene (reference sequence). The CDR3 loop spans 14 amino acids. CDR3 sequence (DNA): TGCAGTGCTAGAGGACTAGAAAGACCCTACGAGCAGTACTTC. Residues: CSARGLERPYEQYF.

This clonotype was seen ten or more times. The rearrangement uses TRBV5-5 and TRBJ1-1; 8 positions agree with TRBD1. This CDR3 spans 14 amino acids. Trimming cost V 6 bases and J 5 bases; bases outside gene matches: 9. CDR1 SGHKS and CDR2 YYEKEE come from the germline V gene (reference sequence). The CDR3 region has the DNA TGTGCCAGCAATTCTTGGACAGGGCGGACTGAAGCTTTCTTT. Its translation is CASNSWTGRTEAFF.

This clonotype has ten or more counts. The chain recombines TRBV11-2 with TRBJ2-1; no definite D call. Germline V gene lookup returns CDR1 SGHAT and CDR2 FQNNGV. The CDR3 runs 13 residues. Trimming removed 5 bases from V and 6 bases from J, with 11 bases in between. As DNA, the CDR3 is TGTGCCAGCAGCCCTCCAACCGGCAATGAGCAGTTCTTC. Translation gives CASSPPTGNEQFF.

This clonotype has ten or more counts. The chain couples TRBV14 to TRBJ2-7, with D tentatively TRBD1 (6 bases). CDR3 size: 15 residues. The V end was cut by 2 bases, the J end by 3 bases, with 14 bases between. Germline CDR1 reads SGHDN; CDR2 reads FVKESK. The CDR3, as DNA: TGTGCCAGCAGCCAAAGACGAGGACAGAACTACGAGCAGTACTTC. Protein: CASSQRRGQNYEQYF. The complete variable domain, with remaining parts taken from reference TRBV14 and TRBJ2-7, reads EAGVTQFPSHSVIEKGQTVTLRCDPISGHDNLYWYRRVMGKEIKFLLHFVKESKQDESGMPNNRFLAERTGGTYSTLKVQPAELEDSGVYFCASSQRRGQNYEQYFGPGTRLTVT.

CDR3 residues: CATSDSWGAGSNEQFF. In DNA form, the CDR3 reads TGTGCCACCAGTGATTCGTGGGGGGCCGGTTCCAATGAGCAGTTCTTC. The chain recombines TRBV24-1 with TRBJ2-1; the D call may be TRBD1 or TRBD2 (6 bases each). The CDR3 sequence is 16 residues long. The ends were cut back, 2 bases at V and 6 bases at J, with 16 bases in the middle. Germline loops: CDR1 KGHDR, CDR2 SFDVKD.

This clonotype occurred many times. The V call is TRBV12-3 or TRBV12-4, the J call TRBJ2-5; D may be TRBD1 (6 bases). Trimming left V 0 bases short and J 1 base short, with 12 bases between. The CDR3 has 16 amino acids. Here the CDR3 DNA reads TGTGCCAGCAGTTTAGCACAACAGGGTCGCCAAGAGACCCAGTACTTC. Translated, it gives CASSLAQQGRQETQYF.

Turning to this clonotype: A read error may explain this, as a much larger clone is one base away. Here the CDR3 reads CATRQRYNEQFF. Here the CDR3 DNA reads TGTGCCACCAGGCAACGATACAATGAGCAGTTCTTC. This chain connects TRBV2 to TRBJ2-1; no reliable D call. Germline CDR1 reads SNHLY; CDR2 reads FYNNEI. CDR3 size: 12 residues. Trimming stripped 10 bases from V and 4 bases from J, with 11 bases between.

On this clonotype itself: A much larger clone lies one base from this, so it may be a read error. V is TRBV20-1 and J is TRBJ2-7; TRBD2 agrees at 11 bases. CDR3 size: 13 residues. Germline V gene lookup returns CDR1 DFQATT and CDR2 SNEGSKA (reference sequence). V was pared by 8 bases and J by 5 bases, with 8 bases of the junction left unmatched. The chain's CDR3 is CSPRLAGNHEQYF. The CDR3 DNA is TGCAGTCCCCGACTAGCGGGAAACCACGAGCAGTACTTC.

The table lists this clonotype with many counts. V and J are TRBV9 and TRBJ2-7; TRBD1 matches 9 bases. CDR1 is SGDLS, CDR2 YYNGEE, per germline. The CDR3 has 16 residues. After removal of 0 bases from V and 2 bases from J, the junction contained 6 bases not matched to a gene. In nucleotides, the CDR3 is TGTGCCAGCAGCGTAGGTCCGGGACAGGGCCCCTACGAGCAGTACTTC. The encoded protein is CASSVGPGQGPYEQYF.

This clonotype was picked up many times. The V gene is TRBV5-1, the J gene TRBJ2-1, with 10 bases identical to TRBD1. Germline values: CDR1 SGHRS, CDR2 YFSETQ. The CDR3 sequence is 18 residues long. V shed 1 base and J 0 bases; nucleotides not matched to a gene: 7. This CDR3 reads CASSLLDRGFSSYNEQFF. In DNA form, the CDR3 reads TGCGCCAGCAGCTTGTTGGACAGGGGGTTTAGCTCCTACAATGAGCAGTTCTTC.

This clonotype showed up just a few times. This chain connects TRBV19 to TRBJ2-2; TRBD1 aligns across 7 bases. There are 17 residues in the CDR3. Trimming took 3 bases from V and 10 from J; bases not matched to a gene: 17. The germline CDR1 and CDR2 sequences are LNHDA and SQIVND (reference sequence). CDR3 bases: TGTGCCAGTAGTATCAGATCCGGACAGGCCCAAGGTTTGGAGCTGTTTTTT. It yields the protein CASSIRSGQAQGLELFF. Variable domain in full (rest from reference TRBV19 and TRBJ2-2): DGGITQSPKYLFRKEGQNVTLSCEQNLNHDAMYWYRQDPGQGLRLIYYSQIVNDFQKGDIAEGYSVSREKKESFPLTVTSAQKNPTAFYLCASSIRSGQAQGLELFFGEGSRLTVL.

The sample holds many counts of this clonotype. The chain recombines TRBV7-2 with TRBJ2-7; no clear D. CDR3 length: 13 residues. Germline loops: CDR1 SGHTA, CDR2 FQGNSA. V was pared by 5 bases and J by 6 bases, with 14 bases between. CDR3 nucleotide sequence: TGTGCCAGCAGCCTCATCGGTCCCGCCGAGCAGTACTTC. It encodes CASSLIGPAEQYF.

Details on this clonotype: The junction does not match germline at one end; this may be a read error. The chain couples TRBV20-1 to TRBJ2-4; 10 bases fit TRBD2. CDR1 and CDR2 (germline): DFQATT, SNEGSKA (reference sequence). This CDR3 spans 17 amino acids. The CDR3 reads CCASLVAGGLAKNIQYF. In DNA, the CDR3 is TGCTGTGCTAGTTTGGTAGCGGGAGGCCTAGCCAAAAACATTCAGTACTTC.

This clonotype came up many times. The chain uses TRBV2 and TRBJ1-5, with D uncertain. CDR1 and CDR2 (germline): SNHLY, FYNNEI. Trimming removed 2 bases from V and 0 bases from J, with 8 bases in between. CDR3 size: 15 residues. In DNA form, the CDR3 reads TGTGCCAGCAGTGAACGCCGGTATAGCAATCAGCCCCAGCATTTT. Translating it yields CASSERRYSNQPQHF.

This clonotype has a count of ten or more. The V gene is TRBV29-1, the J gene TRBJ2-1; possibly TRBD2 for D (6 bases). The CDR3 totals 10 residues. Trimming removed 4 bases from V and 15 bases from J, with 13 bases in between. Germline CDR1 SQVTM, CDR2 ANQGSEA. CDR3 nucleotides: TGCAGCGTTGCCACTAGCAGGGCGTTCTTC. Translating gives CSVATSRAFF.

V and J are TRBV27 and TRBJ2-1, with 7 positions matching TRBD2. Germline CDR1 reads MNHEY; CDR2 reads SMNVEV (reference sequence). The ends lost 7 bases at V and 5 bases at J; junction bases unmatched: 11. The CDR3 length is 15 residues. This CDR3 is CASTPGAGAHNEQFF. The CDR3 DNA is TGTGCCAGCACCCCCGGGGCGGGAGCCCACAATGAGCAGTTCTTC.

As for this clonotype: This may be a read error, as it is one base from a much larger clone. The genes are TRBV7-8 and TRBJ2-5, with D perhaps TRBD2 (7 bases). This CDR3 has 17 amino acids. Looked up from germline, CDR1 is SGHVS and CDR2 is FQNEAQ. CDR3 bases: TGTGCCGGCAGCCTAAGATGGGGGCGGGGGCACCAAGAGACCCAGTACTTC. The encoded protein is CAGSLRWGRGHQETQYF.

This clonotype was recorded many times. This chain's CDR3 is CASSWVVRERQYF. CDR3 DNA sequence: TGTGCCAGCAGTTGGGTGGTCAGGGAGAGGCAGTACTTC. The V call is TRBV7-2, the J call TRBJ2-7; D may match TRBD1 or TRBD2 (5 bases each). Germline CDR1 SGHTA, CDR2 FQGNSA. V was cut by 6 bases and J by 9 bases, with 18 bases left in between. This CDR3 comprises 13 residues. The entire variable domain, with the rest obtained from reference TRBV7-2 and TRBJ2-7, is as follows: GAGVSQSPSNKVTEKGKDVELRCDPISGHTALYWYRQSLGQGLEFLIYFQGNSAPDKSGLPSDRFSAERTGGSVSTLTIQRTQQEDSAVYLCASSWVVRERQYFGPGTRLTVT.